The 9 T cell receptor beta chains below were found in one sample sequenced in a study of T-cell reconstitution after alpha-beta-depleted transplantation in children. Preparing the TCRbeta library involved the use of unique molecular identifiers. TCRdb passed the PCR reads through MiXCR, listing each CDR3 protein once. The repertoire has roughly 500,000 distinct CDR3 sequences, 18% of them found once; the top ten carry 2.5% to 3.5%. Here the sequenced sample was PBMCs from the stem cell graft donor, taken from the stem cell graft. Receptor source: a human donor who donated a stem cell graft to a child with acute lymphoblastic leukemia.

This sequence joins TRBV6-1 and TRBJ1-6; TRBD1 agrees at 9 bases. The CDR3 totals 16 residues. The J segment lost 3 bases and the V segment lost 6 bases, leaving 6 bases of the junction unmatched. CDR1 is MNHNS, CDR2 SASEGT, per germline. The CDR3 spells CASSLTGGRYNSPLHF. The DNA for the CDR3 is TGTGCCAGCAGCCTTACAGGGGGCCGCTATAATTCACCCCTCCACTTT.

In its sample, this clonotype was seen many times. The chain is built from TRBV9 and TRBJ2-2, with no clear D. This CDR3 is built from 16 residues. From germline, CDR1 is SGDLS and CDR2 YYNGEE. V dropped 0 bases and J dropped 0 bases, with 9 bases sitting between them. Written as DNA, the CDR3 is TGTGCCAGCAGCGTAGCTTCACTTACGAACACCGGGGAGCTGTTTTTT. Translating it yields CASSVASLTNTGELFF.

The gene calls are TRBV18 and TRBJ2-7, with 7 positions matching TRBD2. The V gene end was trimmed by 0 bases and the J gene end by 0 bases; junction bases not matched to a gene: 5. This CDR3 has 16 residues. CDR1 KGHSH and CDR2 LQKENI come from the germline V gene. As DNA, the CDR3 is TGTGCCAGCTCACCACCGACAGCTAGCGGCTCCTACGAGCAGTACTTC. Its translation: CASSPPTASGSYEQYF.

In this sample, this clonotype turned up a few times. This chain links TRBV12-3 or TRBV12-4 with TRBJ2-7; D is possibly TRBD2 (6 bases). V was shortened by 5 bases and J by 3 bases, with 14 bases between the two germline ends. CDR3 length: 14 amino acids. As DNA, the CDR3 is TGTGCCAGCAGTCACCGGCGGGATGTCTACGAGCAGTACTTC. It is translated as CASSHRRDVYEQYF.

This clonotype came up a few times. The J gene is TRBJ2-7, the V gene TRBV5-1; D gene unclear. Germline lookup yields CDR1 SGHRS and CDR2 YFSETQ. The CDR3 spans 11 residues. Trimming removed 5 bases at V and 3 bases at J, with 6 bases between. The chain's CDR3 is CASRLNYEQYF. The DNA for the CDR3 is TGCGCCAGCAGGCTGAACTACGAGCAGTACTTC. The full variable domain, in which reference TRBV5-1 and TRBJ2-7 provide the parts outside the CDR3, is KAGVTQTPRYLIKTRGQQVTLSCSPISGHRSVSWYQQTPGQGLQFLFEYFSETQRNKGNFPGRFSGRQFSNSRSEMNVSTLELGDSALYLCASRLNYEQYFGPGTRLTVT.

The chain couples TRBV27 to TRBJ2-7; D is perhaps TRBD1 or TRBD2 (5 bases each). Deletions cut 10 bases from V and 4 bases from J, with 11 bases between. The CDR3 has 11 residues. The V gene's germline CDR1 is MNHEY and CDR2 SMNVEV (reference sequence). CDR3 DNA: TGTGCCACCTGGGACGGATACGAGCAGTACTTC. Its protein product is CATWDGYEQYF.

This clonotype was seen just once. The chain has TRBV29-1 and TRBJ2-1, with TRBD1 matching 7 bases. V gave up 2 bases and J gave up 4 bases; unmatched junction bases: 5. The CDR3 contains 14 residues. CDR1 is SQVTM, CDR2 ANQGSEA, per germline. The DNA of the CDR3 is TGCAGCGTTGAACTCGGGACAGTTTACAATGAGCAGTTCTTC. Translating it yields CSVELGTVYNEQFF.

This clonotype came up many times. This sequence joins TRBV7-2 and TRBJ2-3; 8 bases are shared with TRBD2. V trimming: 2 bases; J trimming: 1 base; junction bases outside the gene matches: 20. The CDR3 covers 21 residues. In germline, CDR1 is SGHTA, CDR2 FQGNSA. As DNA, the CDR3 is TGTGCCAGCAGCTTACTAGGTCGTTGGGGCAGCGGGAGAGCAGGCACAGATACGCAGTATTTT. Translated, it gives CASSLLGRWGSGRAGTDTQYF.

This clonotype has a count of ten or more. The rearrangement links TRBV20-1 to TRBJ2-7; D is undetermined. V lost 1 base and J lost 3, with 4 bases in between. This CDR3 has 11 amino acids. The V gene's germline CDR1 is DFQATT and CDR2 SNEGSKA (reference sequence). The CDR3 DNA follows: TGCAGTGCTAGAGGATTCTACGAGCAGTACTTC. Protein: CSARGFYEQYF.